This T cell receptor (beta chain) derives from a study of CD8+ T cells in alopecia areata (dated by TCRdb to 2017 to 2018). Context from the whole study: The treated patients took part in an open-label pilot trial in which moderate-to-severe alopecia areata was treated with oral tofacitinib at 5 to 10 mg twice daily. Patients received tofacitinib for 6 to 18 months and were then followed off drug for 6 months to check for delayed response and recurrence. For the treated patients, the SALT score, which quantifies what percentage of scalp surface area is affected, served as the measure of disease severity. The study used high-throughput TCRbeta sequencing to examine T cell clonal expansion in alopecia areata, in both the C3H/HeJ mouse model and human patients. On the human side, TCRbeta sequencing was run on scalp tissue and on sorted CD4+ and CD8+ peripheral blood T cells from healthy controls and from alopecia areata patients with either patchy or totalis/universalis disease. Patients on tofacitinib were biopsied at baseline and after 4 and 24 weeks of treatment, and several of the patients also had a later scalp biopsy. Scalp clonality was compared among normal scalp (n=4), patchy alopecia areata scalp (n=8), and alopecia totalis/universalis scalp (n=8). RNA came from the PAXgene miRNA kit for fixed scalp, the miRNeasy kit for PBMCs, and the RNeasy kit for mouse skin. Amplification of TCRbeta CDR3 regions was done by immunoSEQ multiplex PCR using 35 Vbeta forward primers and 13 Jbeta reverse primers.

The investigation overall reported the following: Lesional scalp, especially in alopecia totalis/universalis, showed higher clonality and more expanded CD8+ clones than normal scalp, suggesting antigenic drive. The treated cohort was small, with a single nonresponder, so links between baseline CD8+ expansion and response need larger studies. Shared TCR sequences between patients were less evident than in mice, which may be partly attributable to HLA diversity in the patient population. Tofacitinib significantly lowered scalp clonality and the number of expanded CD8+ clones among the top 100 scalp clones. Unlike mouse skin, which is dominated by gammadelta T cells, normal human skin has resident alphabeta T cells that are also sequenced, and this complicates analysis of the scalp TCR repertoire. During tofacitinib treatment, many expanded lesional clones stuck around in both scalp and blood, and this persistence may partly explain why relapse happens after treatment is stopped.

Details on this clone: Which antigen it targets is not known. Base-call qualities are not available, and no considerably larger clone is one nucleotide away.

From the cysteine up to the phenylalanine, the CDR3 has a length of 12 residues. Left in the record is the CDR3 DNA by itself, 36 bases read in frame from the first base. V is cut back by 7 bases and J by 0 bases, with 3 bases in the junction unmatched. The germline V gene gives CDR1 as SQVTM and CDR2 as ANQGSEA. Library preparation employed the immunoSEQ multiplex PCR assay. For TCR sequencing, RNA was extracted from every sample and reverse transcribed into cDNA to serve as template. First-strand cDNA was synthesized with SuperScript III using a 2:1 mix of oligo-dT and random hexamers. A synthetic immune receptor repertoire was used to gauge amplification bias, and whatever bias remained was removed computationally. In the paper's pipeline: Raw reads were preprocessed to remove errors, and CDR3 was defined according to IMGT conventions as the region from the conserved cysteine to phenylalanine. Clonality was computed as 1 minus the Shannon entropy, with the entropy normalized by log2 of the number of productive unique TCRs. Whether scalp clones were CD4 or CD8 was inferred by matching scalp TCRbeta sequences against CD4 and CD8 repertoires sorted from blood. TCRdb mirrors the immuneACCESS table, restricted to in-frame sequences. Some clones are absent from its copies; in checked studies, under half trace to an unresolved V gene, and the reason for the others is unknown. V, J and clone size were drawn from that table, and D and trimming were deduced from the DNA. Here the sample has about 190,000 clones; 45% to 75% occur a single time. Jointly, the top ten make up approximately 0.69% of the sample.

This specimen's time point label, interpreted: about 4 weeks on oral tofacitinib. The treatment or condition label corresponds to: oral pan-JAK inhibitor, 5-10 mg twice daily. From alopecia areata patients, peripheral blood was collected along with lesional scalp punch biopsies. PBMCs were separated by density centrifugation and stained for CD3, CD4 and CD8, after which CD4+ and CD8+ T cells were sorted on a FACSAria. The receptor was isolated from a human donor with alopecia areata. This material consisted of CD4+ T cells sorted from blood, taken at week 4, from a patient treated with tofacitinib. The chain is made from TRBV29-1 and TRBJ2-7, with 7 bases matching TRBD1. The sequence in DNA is TGCAGCGGACAGGGAAACTCCTACGAGCAGTACTTC. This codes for CSGQGNSYEQYF.